Below, 32 T cell receptor beta chains from the same sample are listed, as sequenced in a study of CDR3 diversity in severe acne. A single record per CDR3 protein comes from TCRdb applying MiXCR to the PCR reads. The table has around 100,000 distinct CDR3 sequences, around 56% seen once. Material: blood. These receptors were collected from a male donor with acne.

This chain connects TRBV20-1 to TRBJ2-3; D possibly corresponds to TRBD2 (6 bases). The V end was cut by 4 bases, the J end by 5 bases, with 10 bases between. CDR1 and CDR2 from the germline V gene are DFQATT and SNEGSKA (reference sequence). The CDR3 is 12 amino acids. CDR3 in amino acids: CSATGGGDTQYF. CDR3 sequence (DNA): TGCAGTGCTACCGGGGGAGGAGATACGCAGTATTTT.

This clonotype has only a few counts. The J gene is TRBJ2-3, the V gene TRBV7-2; TRBD1 aligns across 10 bases. CDR1 is SGHTA, CDR2 FQGNSA, per germline. This CDR3 is built from 14 residues. J was trimmed by 2 bases and V by 8 bases; bases with no gene match: 4. The CDR3 spells CASRDRGSTDTQYF. In nucleotides, the CDR3 is TGTGCCAGCCGGGACAGGGGTTCCACAGATACGCAGTATTTT.

This clonotype was found many times. The rearrangement links TRBV20-1 to TRBJ2-5, with 11 bases identical to TRBD1. Germline lookup yields CDR1 DFQATT and CDR2 SNEGSKA (reference sequence). The CDR3 loop spans 15 amino acids. Trimming at V came to 0 bases and at J to 7 bases, leaving 7 bases not matched to a gene. This CDR3 is CSARERDRGGVTQYF. DNA for the CDR3: TGCAGTGCTAGAGAACGGGACAGGGGGGGGGTGACCCAGTACTTC.

The rearrangement joins TRBV29-1 to TRBJ2-7, with 7 bases matching TRBD2. With V trimmed by 8 bases and J by 0 bases, 7 bases remained unmatched. CDR3 length: 13 amino acids. Germline values: CDR1 SQVTM, CDR2 ANQGSEA. The CDR3 nucleotides are TGCAGCACCATGGGCGGGAGCTCCTACGAGCAGTACTTC. Translated: CSTMGGSSYEQYF.

This clonotype has just a few counts. This chain connects TRBV7-8 to TRBJ1-1, with D possibly matching TRBD1 (6 bases). This CDR3 spans 17 amino acids. Trimming cost V 5 bases and J 3 bases, with 22 bases left between them. Germline CDR1 reads SGHVS; CDR2 reads FQNEAQ. This CDR3 is CASSLTGADFKDTEAFF. CDR3 DNA: TGTGCCAGCAGCCTGACAGGAGCGGACTTTAAGGACACTGAAGCTTTCTTT.

J is TRBJ2-7 and V is TRBV9, with 8 bases that match TRBD2. The junction had 10 bases not matched to a gene; V was cut back by 2 bases and J by 6 bases. The CDR3 has 15 residues. Germline CDR1 SGDLS, CDR2 YYNGEE. The CDR3: CASSVSGTRASEQYF. In DNA form, the CDR3 reads TGTGCCAGCAGCGTTTCCGGGACTAGGGCCTCCGAGCAGTACTTC. The full variable domain, completed using reference TRBV9 and TRBJ2-7, is DSGVTQTPKHLITATGQRVTLRCSPRSGDLSVYWYQQSLDQGLQFLIQYYNGEERAKGNILERFSAQQFPDLHSELNLSSLELGDSALYFCASSVSGTRASEQYFGPGTRLTVT.

CDR3 loop: CASCLRGGQPQHF. The DNA of the CDR3 is TGTGCCAGCTGCCTACGGGGGGGACAGCCCCAGCATTTT. This chain joins TRBV3-1 and TRBJ1-5, with D perhaps matching TRBD1 (5 bases). The germline CDR1 and CDR2 sequences are LGHDT and YNNKEL (reference sequence). Trimming took off 8 bases at V and 7 bases at J, with 15 bases between the two ends. The CDR3 extends over 13 amino acids. Drawing the rest from reference TRBV3-1 and TRBJ1-5, the complete variable domain is DTAVSQTPKYLVTQMGNDKSIKCEQNLGHDTMYWYKQDSKKFLKIMFSYNNKELIINETVPNRFSPKSPDKAHLNLHINSLELGDSAVYFCASCLRGGQPQHFGDGTRLSIL.

The gene calls are TRBV6-5 and TRBJ2-7, with TRBD2 matching 13 bases. Germline CDR1 reads MNHEY; CDR2 reads SVGAGI. V shed 4 bases, J shed 4 bases, and the junction held 4 bases outside the gene matches. The CDR3 is 15 residues long. CDR3: CASSSGLAGWYEQYF. DNA of the CDR3: TGTGCCAGCAGTTCGGGACTAGCGGGATGGTACGAGCAGTACTTC.

This clonotype was recorded a few times. This chain connects TRBV20-1 to TRBJ2-7, with 10 bases matching TRBD1. The trim removed 6 bases at V and 5 bases at J, leaving 7 bases unmatched. CDR1 and CDR2 (germline): DFQATT, SNEGSKA (reference sequence). CDR3 length: 13 amino acids. CDR3 protein: CSAGTGVGHEQYF. The DNA for the CDR3 is TGCAGTGCCGGGACAGGGGTGGGGCACGAGCAGTACTTC.

This rearrangement joins TRBV29-1 to TRBJ2-3; D is tentatively TRBD1 or TRBD2 (6 bases each). V shed 8 bases and J shed 1 base, with 16 bases lying between them. CDR3 size: 14 residues. CDR1 is SQVTM, CDR2 ANQGSEA, per germline. The CDR3 region is CSSKGEDRTDTQYF. The CDR3 DNA is TGCAGCTCCAAGGGGGAGGACCGCACAGATACGCAGTATTTT.

The chain recombines TRBV15 with TRBJ1-2; D is uncertain. Germline assignment: CDR1 LNHNV and CDR2 YYDKDF (reference sequence). V gave up 5 bases and J gave up 8 bases, with 12 bases separating them. The CDR3 covers 12 residues. CDR3 in DNA: TGTGCCACCAGCGATACGGTCTCGGGCTACACCTTC. Amino acids: CATSDTVSGYTF. Based on the CDR3 plus reference TRBV15 and TRBJ1-2, the full variable domain is DAMVIQNPRYQVTQFGKPVTLSCSQTLNHNVMYWYQQKSSQAPKLLFHYYDKDFNNEADTPDNFQSRRPNTSFCFLDIRSPGLGDTAMYLCATSDTVSGYTFGSGTRLTVV.

This chain uses TRBV4-1 with TRBJ1-1; D is uncertain. V was trimmed by 1 base and J by 4 bases, leaving 7 bases between them. This CDR3 comprises 13 residues. CDR1 is MGHRA, CDR2 YSYEKL, per germline. In DNA form, the CDR3 reads TGCGCCAGCAGCCAAGCGGACGGCACTGAAGCTTTCTTT. This encodes CASSQADGTEAFF.

The CDR3 region is CSAYTGAGRNTGELFF. The CDR3 DNA reads as TGCAGTGCTTATACTGGGGCAGGTCGGAACACCGGGGAGCTGTTTTTT. This sequence joins TRBV20-1 and TRBJ2-2; D might be TRBD1 (5 bases). Trimming shortened V by 5 bases and J by 1 base, and 17 bases separated the two germline ends. Germline V gene data show CDR1 as DFQATT and CDR2 as SNEGSKA (reference sequence). The CDR3 length is 16 residues.

The chain employs TRBV20-1 and TRBJ2-7; TRBD2 matches 13 bases. Germline assignment: CDR1 DFQATT and CDR2 SNEGSKA (reference sequence). The CDR3 is 16 residues long. The V and J ends lost 0 bases and 5 bases, in that order; junction bases with no gene match: 7. Here the CDR3 reads CSARDVTSGRAHEQYF. CDR3 in DNA: TGCAGTGCTAGAGATGTAACTAGCGGGAGGGCTCACGAGCAGTACTTC.

The chain combines TRBV29-1 with TRBJ2-5; D ambiguous. The V end lost 7 bases, the J end lost 4 bases, and 7 bases lay between the germline ends. The CDR3 consists of 10 residues. CDR1 is SQVTM and CDR2 is ANQGSEA in the germline V gene. The CDR3, as DNA: TGCAGCGGACGGGCAGAGACCCAGTACTTC. Encoded protein: CSGRAETQYF.

About this clonotype: This may be a read error, as it is one base from a much larger clone. The chain links TRBV6-6 to TRBJ2-7, with D possibly matching TRBD2 (6 bases). This CDR3 has 14 residues. Germline loops: CDR1 MNHNY, CDR2 SVGAGI (reference sequence). The V end was cut by 6 bases, the J end by 5 bases, with 17 bases between. The CDR3 region has the DNA TGTGCCAGCAGCAGACAGCGAACGGGGGACGAGCAGTACTTC. Encoded protein: CASSRQRTGDEQYF.

V gene TRBV29-1 combines with J gene TRBJ2-2; TRBD2 might be the D (6 bases). The CDR3 contains 15 residues. CDR1 and CDR2 (germline): SQVTM, ANQGSEA. Trimming took off 1 base at V and 8 bases at J, with 17 bases between the two ends. The DNA for the CDR3 is TGCAGCGTTGAAGGGGGTAGCGGAGAGGAGGGGGAGCTGTTTTTT. Its translation is CSVEGGSGEEGELFF.

This clonotype was counted a few times. The rearrangement uses TRBV5-5 and TRBJ1-1, with D unresolved. The CDR3 runs 13 residues. Germline lookup yields CDR1 SGHKS and CDR2 YYEKEE (reference sequence). Trimming shortened V by 5 bases and J by 10 bases, and 18 bases separated the two germline ends. The CDR3 DNA follows: TGTGCCAGCAGACTGAGCTTGGTGGGGTTAGCTTTCTTT. The encoded protein is CASRLSLVGLAFF.

V usage is TRBV20-1 and J usage is TRBJ2-7, with 8 bases fitting TRBD2. The CDR3 totals 15 residues. Unmatched junction bases numbered 9, after V lost 3 bases and J lost 2 bases. Looked up from germline, CDR1 is DFQATT and CDR2 is SNEGSKA (reference sequence). The CDR3 region has the DNA TGCAGTGCTAGCTGCATAGCGGGACTTGCCTACGAGCAGTACTTC. Its translation is CSASCIAGLAYEQYF.

This clonotype was picked up many times. The chain carries TRBV5-4 and TRBJ2-7, with D possibly TRBD2 on 5 matching bases. The germline V gene has CDR1 SGHNT and CDR2 YYREEE (reference sequence). V was shortened by 4 bases and J by 0 bases, with 11 bases between the two germline ends. The CDR3 sequence is 14 residues long. For the CDR3, the DNA is TGTGCCAGCAGCCACCCCGGGGACTCCTACGAGCAGTACTTC. Protein: CASSHPGDSYEQYF.

At least ten counts were recorded for this clonotype. The chain combines TRBV5-1 with TRBJ1-6, with 8 bases matching TRBD1. The CDR3 length is 14 residues. With 4 bases clipped from V and 9 bases from J, the junction kept 6 bases outside the gene matches. Germline loops: CDR1 SGHRS, CDR2 YFSETQ. CDR3 protein: CASSRTGWGSPLHF. CDR3 sequence (DNA): TGCGCCAGCAGCAGGACAGGGTGGGGTTCACCCCTCCACTTT.

The V and J genes are TRBV7-8 and TRBJ2-5; D is tentatively TRBD1 or TRBD2 (5 bases each). CDR1 SGHVS and CDR2 FQNEAQ come from the germline V gene. The CDR3 extends over 16 amino acids. V shed 3 bases and J shed 4 bases, with 18 bases lying between them. The CDR3 DNA reads as TGTGCCAGCAGCTTGAACCCGGGACCGAACGGAGAGACCCAGTACTTC. Its protein is CASSLNPGPNGETQYF.

This chain connects TRBV5-4 to TRBJ2-5, with 9 positions matching TRBD1. Germline loops: CDR1 SGHNT, CDR2 YYREEE (reference sequence). The ends lost 4 bases at V and 2 bases at J; junction bases unmatched: 6. This CDR3 has 15 residues. The CDR3 DNA sequence: TGTGCCAGCAGCCTCGGGACAGGGACGCAAGAGACCCAGTACTTC. This codes for CASSLGTGTQETQYF.

As concerns this clonotype: The junction departs from the called germline gene at one end, perhaps through a read error. CDR3: CATSGLEGGQPQHF. The DNA of the CDR3 is TGTGCCACCAGTGGTTTGGAGGGAGGACAGCCCCAGCATTTT. The chain couples TRBV24-1 to TRBJ1-5; D is unclear. This CDR3 spans 14 amino acids. Germline V gives CDR1 KGHDR, CDR2 SFDVKD.

The chain has TRBV20-1 and TRBJ2-7, with D perhaps given as TRBD1 or TRBD2 (6 bases each). CDR1 DFQATT and CDR2 SNEGSKA come from the germline V gene (reference sequence). There are 14 residues in the CDR3. V was clipped by 5 bases and J by 0 bases, with 14 bases between them. In nucleotides, the CDR3 is TGCAGTGCTCTAAAAGGGGGGAGCTCCTACGAGCAGTACTTC. Translating gives CSALKGGSSYEQYF.

The chain has TRBV6-2 or TRBV6-3 and TRBJ2-2; weak D call: TRBD1 (5 bases). Germline-derived CDR1 and CDR2 are MNHEY and SVGEGT. This CDR3 is 14 amino acids long. V lost 6 bases and J 7 bases, leaving 15 bases between the germline ends. The CDR3 bases are TGTGCCAGCAGCTTACAGGCCCTCATCGGGGAGCTGTTTTTT. This sequence encodes CASSLQALIGELFF.

This chain connects TRBV6-2 or TRBV6-3 to TRBJ2-5; D is unclear. The germline CDR1 and CDR2 sequences are MNHEY and SVGEGT. Trimming took 2 bases from V and 7 from J, leaving 5 bases between them. This CDR3 comprises 11 residues. The CDR3 protein is CASSYDGTQYF. The CDR3 DNA sequence: TGTGCCAGCAGTTACGACGGGACCCAGTACTTC.

In its sample, this clonotype was seen many times. The J gene is TRBJ1-2, the V gene TRBV24-1; 10 bases line up with TRBD1. V trimming: 4 bases; J trimming: 6 bases; junction bases outside the gene matches: 10. Germline values: CDR1 KGHDR, CDR2 SFDVKD. The CDR3 loop spans 16 amino acids. The DNA for the CDR3 is TGTGCCACCAGTGAGGCCGGGACAGGGGCTTTGAATGGCTACACCTTC. It is translated as CATSEAGTGALNGYTF.

The chain joins TRBV20-1 to TRBJ1-1; possibly TRBD1 for D (6 bases). V gave up 2 bases and J gave up 7 bases, with 20 bases separating them. Germline assignment: CDR1 DFQATT and CDR2 SNEGSKA (reference sequence). The CDR3 has 15 amino acids. The CDR3 nucleotides read TGCAGTGCTAGATCCTTATTGTGGGGGGACATTGAAGCTTTCTTT. As protein: CSARSLLWGDIEAFF.

Regarding this clonotype: This may come from a read error, since a much larger clone is one base off. The chain has TRBV20-1 and TRBJ1-4; D is ambiguous. The germline V gene has CDR1 DFQATT and CDR2 SNEGSKA (reference sequence). V was clipped by 1 base and J by 8 bases, with 14 bases between them. The CDR3 loop spans 14 amino acids. The CDR3 bases are TGCAGTGCTAGAGTCACATCGAAGGAGGAAAAACTGTTTTTT. Amino acid sequence: CSARVTSKEEKLFF.

The chain employs TRBV15 and TRBJ2-7; no firm D call. Per the germline V gene, CDR1 is LNHNV and CDR2 is YYDKDF (reference sequence). The CDR3 runs 13 residues. V was cut by 1 base and J by 3 bases, with 7 bases left in between. The DNA of the CDR3 is TGTGCCACCAGCAGAGCTACAGACTACGAGCAGTACTTC. This translates into CATSRATDYEQYF.

Note on this clonotype: This may be a read error: a much more frequent sequence differs by one nucleotide. J is TRBJ2-2 and V is TRBV20-1; D ambiguous. Germline CDR1 DFQATT, CDR2 SNEGSKA (reference sequence). The CDR3 runs 14 residues. V lost 0 bases, J lost 3 bases, and 8 bases lay in between. This chain's CDR3 is CSARDWADTGELFF. The CDR3 bases are TGCAGTGCTAGAGATTGGGCGGACACCGGGGAGCTGTTTTTT.